The clone carrying this T cell receptor beta chain was picked up a small number of times. What it binds is not known. As TCR cDNA was made by 5'RACE template switching, a universal primer site and UMIs were added. One entry per CDR3 protein, called by TCRdb with MiXCR from the 5' RACE reads. The table includes 110,000 or so distinct CDR3 sequences, 7.2% detected once. The data belong to a study of T cells after yellow fever vaccination. Background on the study: Where fractions had low cell numbers, libraries were prepared from them with the SMART-Seq v4 Ultra Low Input RNA kit. Study-level points and caveats: Most primary-vaccination clones recurred post-booster (around 97% CD4, about 87% CD8). Clonotype sharing between CD4 and CD8 compartments was small.

The germline V and J ends were trimmed by 7 bases and 0 bases, with 12 bases remaining between them. Germline-derived CDR1 and CDR2 are MDHEN and SYDVKM. The CDR3 runs to 14 residues. J is TRBJ2-5 and V is TRBV28; D perhaps matches TRBD1 (6 bases). The clonotype comes from a man in his late teens or twenties who received the YFV17D yellow fever vaccine. Source: CD4+ T cells sorted from PBMCs, taken more than 40 days after the first yellow fever vaccination. The CDR3 DNA sequence: TGTGCCAGCACCCTAGGACAGAACCAAGAGACCCAGTACTTC. This gives the protein CASTLGQNQETQYF.